This TCR beta chain was identified during a study of Graves' ophthalmopathy and Graves' hyperthyroidism. Study-level information: The study drew peripheral blood at initial diagnosis, before any treatment.

Amplification targeted the TCR beta CDR3 regions, with RNA transcripts as the source material. The first-round RT-PCR employed HTBI primers together with the Qiagen OneStep RT-PCR kit. A multiplex PCR was then performed as the second round. MiXCR was run by TCRdb on the multiplex PCR reads, yielding one entry per CDR3 protein. The sample consists of 400,000 or so distinct CDR3 sequences, 15% of them appearing once. Germline values: CDR1 MNHEY, CDR2 SVGAGI. The CDR3 has 15 residues. Comments on this clonotype: Sequence at one end of the junction differs from germline and may be a read error.

Hyperthyroidism was considered stable when no ophthalmopathy appeared within 18 months of follow-up. Newly diagnosed, the hyperthyroidism patients had under 2 months' duration and were aged 18 to 65. This rearrangement joins TRBV6-5 to TRBJ1-5; D ambiguous. This sequence was found in a woman under 30 with stable Graves' hyperthyroidism. The sequencing input was peripheral blood. The CDR3 coding sequence is TGTGCCAGCAGTTACGGGGATTATAGCAATCAGCGCCAGCATTTT. It encodes CASSYGDYSNQRQHF.